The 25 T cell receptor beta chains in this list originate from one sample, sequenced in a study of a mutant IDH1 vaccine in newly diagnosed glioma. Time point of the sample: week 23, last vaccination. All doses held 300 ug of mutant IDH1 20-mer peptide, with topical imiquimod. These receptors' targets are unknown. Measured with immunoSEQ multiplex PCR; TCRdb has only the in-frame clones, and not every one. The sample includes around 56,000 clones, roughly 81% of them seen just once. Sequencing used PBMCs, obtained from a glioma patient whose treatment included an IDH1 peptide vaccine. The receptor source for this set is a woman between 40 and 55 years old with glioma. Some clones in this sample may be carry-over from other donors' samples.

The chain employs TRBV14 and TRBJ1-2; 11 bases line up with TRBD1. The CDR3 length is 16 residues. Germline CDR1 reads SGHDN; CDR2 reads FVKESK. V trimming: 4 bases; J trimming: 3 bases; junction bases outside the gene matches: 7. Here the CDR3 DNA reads TGTGCCAGCAGCCGAGGGGGACAGGGGGGCTACTATGGCTACACCTTC. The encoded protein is CASSRGGQGGYYGYTF.

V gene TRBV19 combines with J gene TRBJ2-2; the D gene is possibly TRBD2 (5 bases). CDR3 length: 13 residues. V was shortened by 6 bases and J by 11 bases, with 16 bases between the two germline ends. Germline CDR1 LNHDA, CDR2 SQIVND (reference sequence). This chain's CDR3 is CASRPPSGLELFF. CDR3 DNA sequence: TGTGCCAGTAGACCCCCATCCGGACTTGAGCTGTTTTTT.

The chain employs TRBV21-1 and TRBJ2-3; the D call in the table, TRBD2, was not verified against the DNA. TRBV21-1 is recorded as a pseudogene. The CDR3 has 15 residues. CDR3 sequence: CASSKGGLMGDTQYF. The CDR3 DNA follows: TGTGCCAGCAGCAAAGGAGGGCTGATGGGGGATACGCAGTATTTT.

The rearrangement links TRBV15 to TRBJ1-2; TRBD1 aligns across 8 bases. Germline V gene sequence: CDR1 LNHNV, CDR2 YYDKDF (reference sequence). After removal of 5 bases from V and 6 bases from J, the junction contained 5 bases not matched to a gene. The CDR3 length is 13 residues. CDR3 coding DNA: TGTGCCACCAGCCTGACGGACAGGGATGGCTACACCTTC. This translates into CATSLTDRDGYTF.

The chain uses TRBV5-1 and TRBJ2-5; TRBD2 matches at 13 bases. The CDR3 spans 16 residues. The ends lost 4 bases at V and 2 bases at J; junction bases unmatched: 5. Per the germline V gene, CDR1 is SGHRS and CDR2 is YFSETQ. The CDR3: CASSPGLAGQQETQYF. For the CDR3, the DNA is TGCGCCAGCAGCCCGGGACTAGCGGGGCAGCAAGAGACCCAGTACTTC.

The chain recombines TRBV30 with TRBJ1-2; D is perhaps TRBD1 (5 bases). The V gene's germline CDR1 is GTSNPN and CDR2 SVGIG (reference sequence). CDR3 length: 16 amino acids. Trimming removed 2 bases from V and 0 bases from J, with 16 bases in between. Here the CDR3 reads CAWSHVLGESNYGYTF. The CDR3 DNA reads TGTGCCTGGAGTCACGTCTTGGGGGAATCTAACTATGGCTACACCTTC.

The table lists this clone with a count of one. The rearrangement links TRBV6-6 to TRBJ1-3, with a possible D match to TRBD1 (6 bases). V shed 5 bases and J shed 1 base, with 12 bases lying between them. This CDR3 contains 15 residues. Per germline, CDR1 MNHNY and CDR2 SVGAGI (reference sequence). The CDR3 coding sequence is TGTGCCAGCAGTAACGACAGGAGATCTGGAAACACCATATATTTT. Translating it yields CASSNDRRSGNTIYF.

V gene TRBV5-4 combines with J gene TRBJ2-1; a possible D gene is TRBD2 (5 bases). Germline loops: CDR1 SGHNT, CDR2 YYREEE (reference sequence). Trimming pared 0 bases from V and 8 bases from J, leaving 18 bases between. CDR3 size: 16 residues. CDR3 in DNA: TGTGCCAGCAGCTTGGCCGCGGCTCTAGCTTCCCATGAGCAGTTCTTC. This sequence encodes CASSLAAALASHEQFF.

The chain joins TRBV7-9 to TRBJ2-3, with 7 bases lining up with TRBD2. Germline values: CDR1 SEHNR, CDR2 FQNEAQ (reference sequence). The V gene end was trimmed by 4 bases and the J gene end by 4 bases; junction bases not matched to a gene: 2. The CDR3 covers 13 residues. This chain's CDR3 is CASSYRGADTQYF. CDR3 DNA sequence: TGTGCCAGCAGCTACCGGGGGGCAGATACGCAGTATTTT.

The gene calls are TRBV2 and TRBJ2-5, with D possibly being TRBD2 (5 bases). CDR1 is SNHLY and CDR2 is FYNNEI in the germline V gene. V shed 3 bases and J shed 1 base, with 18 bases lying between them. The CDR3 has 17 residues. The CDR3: CASSDWPSRGIQETQYF. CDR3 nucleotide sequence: TGTGCCAGCAGTGATTGGCCTAGCAGAGGGATCCAAGAGACCCAGTACTTC. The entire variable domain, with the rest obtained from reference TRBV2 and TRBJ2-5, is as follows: EPEVTQTPSHQVTQMGQEVILRCVPISNHLYFYWYRQILGQKVEFLVSFYNNEISEKSEIFDDQFSVERPDGSNFTLKIRSTKLEDSAMYFCASSDWPSRGIQETQYFGPGTRLLVL.

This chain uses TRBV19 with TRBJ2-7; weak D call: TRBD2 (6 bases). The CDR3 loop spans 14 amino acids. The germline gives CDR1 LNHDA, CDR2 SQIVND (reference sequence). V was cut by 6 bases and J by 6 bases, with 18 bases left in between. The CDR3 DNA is TGTGCCAGTAGCCAAGGAGGGGCCCCCTCCGAGCAGTACTTC. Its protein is CASSQGGAPSEQYF.

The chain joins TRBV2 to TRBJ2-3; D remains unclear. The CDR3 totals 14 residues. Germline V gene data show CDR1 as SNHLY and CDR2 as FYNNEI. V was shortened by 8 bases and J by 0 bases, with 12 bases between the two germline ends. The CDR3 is CASGSLASTDTQYF. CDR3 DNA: TGTGCCAGCGGCTCGTTGGCCAGCACAGATACGCAGTATTTT.

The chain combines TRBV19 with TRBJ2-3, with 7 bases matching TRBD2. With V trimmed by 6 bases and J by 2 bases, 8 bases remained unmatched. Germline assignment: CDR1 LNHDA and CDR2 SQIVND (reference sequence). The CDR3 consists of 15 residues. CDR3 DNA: TGTGCCAGTAGGAGGAGGCGGGGGTTCACAGATACGCAGTATTTT. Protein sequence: CASRRRRGFTDTQYF.

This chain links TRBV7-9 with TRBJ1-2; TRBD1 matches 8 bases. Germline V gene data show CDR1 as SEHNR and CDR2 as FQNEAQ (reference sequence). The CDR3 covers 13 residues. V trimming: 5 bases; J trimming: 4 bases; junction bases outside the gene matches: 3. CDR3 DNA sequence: TGTGCCAGCAGCGCGGGACAGGTCTATGGCTACACCTTC. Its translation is CASSAGQVYGYTF.

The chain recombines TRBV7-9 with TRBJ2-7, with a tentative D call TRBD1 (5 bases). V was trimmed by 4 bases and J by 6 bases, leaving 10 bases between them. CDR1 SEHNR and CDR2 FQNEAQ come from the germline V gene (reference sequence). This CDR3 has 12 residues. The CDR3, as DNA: TGTGCCAGCAGCTCTCAGGGTGGCGAGCAGTACTTC. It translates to CASSSQGGEQYF.

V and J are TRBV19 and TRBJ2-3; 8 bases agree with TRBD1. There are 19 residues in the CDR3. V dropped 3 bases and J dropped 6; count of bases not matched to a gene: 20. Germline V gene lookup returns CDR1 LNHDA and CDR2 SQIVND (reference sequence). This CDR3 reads CASSISLLDRGPLGDTQYF. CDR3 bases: TGTGCCAGTAGTATCTCCTTACTTGACAGGGGCCCATTGGGGGATACGCAGTATTTT.

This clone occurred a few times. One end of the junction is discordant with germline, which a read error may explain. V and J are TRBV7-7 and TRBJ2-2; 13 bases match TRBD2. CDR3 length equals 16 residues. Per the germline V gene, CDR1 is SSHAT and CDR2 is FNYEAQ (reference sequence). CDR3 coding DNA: TGTGCTAGCAGCCCAACTAGCGGGGGGGCCACCGGGGAGCTGTTTTTT. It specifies CASSPTSGGATGELFF.

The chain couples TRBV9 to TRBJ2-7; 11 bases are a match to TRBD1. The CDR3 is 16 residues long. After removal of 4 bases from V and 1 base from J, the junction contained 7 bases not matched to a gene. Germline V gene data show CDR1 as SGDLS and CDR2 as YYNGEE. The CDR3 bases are TGTGCCAGCAGCCCCCGGACAGGGGGCGCTTCCTACGAGCAGTACTTC. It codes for CASSPRTGGASYEQYF.

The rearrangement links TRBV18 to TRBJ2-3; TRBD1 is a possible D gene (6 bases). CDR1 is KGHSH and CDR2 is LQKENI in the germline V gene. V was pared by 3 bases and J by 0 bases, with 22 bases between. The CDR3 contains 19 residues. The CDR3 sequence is CASSPHQPFRGLSTDTQYF. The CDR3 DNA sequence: TGTGCCAGCTCACCCCATCAGCCCTTCAGGGGCCTTAGCACAGATACGCAGTATTTT.

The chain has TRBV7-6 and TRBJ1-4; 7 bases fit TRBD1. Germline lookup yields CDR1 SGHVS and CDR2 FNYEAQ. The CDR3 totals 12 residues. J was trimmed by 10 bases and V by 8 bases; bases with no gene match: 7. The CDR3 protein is CASSTGQVKLFF. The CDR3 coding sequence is TGTGCCAGCTCGACAGGGCAGGTAAAACTGTTTTTT.

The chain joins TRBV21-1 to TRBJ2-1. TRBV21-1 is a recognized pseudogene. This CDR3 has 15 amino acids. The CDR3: CASWPLAGDRDEQFF. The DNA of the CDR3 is TGTGCCAGTTGGCCTTTAGCGGGGGACAGGGATGAGCAGTTCTTC.

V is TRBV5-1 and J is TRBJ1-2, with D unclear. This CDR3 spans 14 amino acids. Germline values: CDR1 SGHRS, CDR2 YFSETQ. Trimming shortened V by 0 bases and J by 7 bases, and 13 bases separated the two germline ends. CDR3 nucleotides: TGCGCCAGCAGCTTGGGGGAAGGTTGGAGTGGCTACACCTTC. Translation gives CASSLGEGWSGYTF.

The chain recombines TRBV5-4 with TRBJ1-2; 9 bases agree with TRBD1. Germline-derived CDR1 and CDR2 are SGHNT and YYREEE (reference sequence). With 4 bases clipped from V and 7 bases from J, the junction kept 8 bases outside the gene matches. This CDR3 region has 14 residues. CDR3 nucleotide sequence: TGTGCCAGCAGCCTCTCCGGGGACAGGGTTGGCTACACCTTC. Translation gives CASSLSGDRVGYTF.

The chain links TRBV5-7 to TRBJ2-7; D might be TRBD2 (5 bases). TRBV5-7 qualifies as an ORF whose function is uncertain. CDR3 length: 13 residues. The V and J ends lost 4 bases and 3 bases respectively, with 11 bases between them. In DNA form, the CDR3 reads TGTGCCAGCAGCCCGGGAAGTGTCTACGAGCAGTACTTC. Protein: CASSPGSVYEQYF.

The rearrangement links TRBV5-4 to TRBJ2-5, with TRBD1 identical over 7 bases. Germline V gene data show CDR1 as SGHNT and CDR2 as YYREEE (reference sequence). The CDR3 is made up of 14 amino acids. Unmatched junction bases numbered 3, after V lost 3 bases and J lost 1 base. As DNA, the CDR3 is TGTGCCAGCAGCTCGGGACAGCTCCAAGAGACCCAGTACTTC. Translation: CASSSGQLQETQYF.